The 16 T cell receptor beta chains presented below share a single source sample, sequenced in a study of blood T cell repertoires in COVID-19. TCRdb keeps only in-frame clones here, not all; method: immunoSEQ multiplex PCR. Of around 200,000 clones in the sample, about 90% are singletons; the top ten hold less than 1.5%. The sample taken for sequencing was PBMCs or T cells enriched from blood (not recorded which). Receptors were obtained from a man aged 30 to 39 who had recovered from COVID-19.

V and J are TRBV30 and TRBJ2-5; D is uncertain. V gave up 0 bases and J gave up 2 bases, with 7 bases separating them. The CDR3 is made up of 13 amino acids. Germline V gene lookup returns CDR1 GTSNPN and CDR2 SVGIG (reference sequence). The CDR3 reads CAWSVVQQETQYF. The CDR3 coding sequence is TGTGCCTGGAGTGTAGTGCAGCAAGAGACCCAGTACTTC.

This clone is classed as medium-sized. The chain uses TRBV11-2 and TRBJ1-6; D not resolved. The germline V gene encodes CDR1 SGHAT and CDR2 FQNNGV. The CDR3 has 13 residues. V was clipped by 0 bases and J by 8 bases, with 5 bases between them. This CDR3 is CASSLDRYSPLHF. CDR3 coding DNA: TGTGCCAGCAGCTTAGATCGGTATTCACCCCTCCACTTT.

The V call is TRBV27, the J call TRBJ1-4, with 9 bases identical to TRBD1. Germline V gene data show CDR1 as MNHEY and CDR2 as SMNVEV (reference sequence). Trimming took 6 bases from V and 5 from J; bases not matched to a gene: 7. The CDR3 runs 15 residues. The CDR3 sequence is CASRTTGTGNEKLFF. The CDR3 region has the DNA TGTGCCAGCAGGACTACCGGGACAGGGAATGAAAAACTGTTTTTT.

The chain combines TRBV9 with TRBJ2-5; TRBD1 aligns across 8 bases. V was clipped by 3 bases and J by 5 bases; unmatched bases: 9. CDR1 SGDLS and CDR2 YYNGEE come from the germline V gene. This CDR3 contains 15 residues. CDR3 loop: CASSAKPGQAETQYF. The CDR3 DNA reads as TGTGCCAGCAGCGCAAAACCGGGACAGGCGGAGACCCAGTACTTC.

The chain employs TRBV6-6 and TRBJ1-4; 7 bases are a match to TRBD1. J lost 6 bases, V lost 5 bases, and 6 bases had no gene match. This CDR3 region has 14 residues. The germline CDR1 and CDR2 sequences are MNHNY and SVGAGI (reference sequence). Written as DNA, the CDR3 is TGTGCCAGCAGTAAAGGGACAGCTTATGAAAAACTGTTTTTT. It specifies CASSKGTAYEKLFF.

This rearrangement joins TRBV6-5 to TRBJ2-7; 7 bases fit TRBD1. Germline V gives CDR1 MNHEY, CDR2 SVGAGI. The CDR3 is made up of 14 amino acids. V lost 9 bases to trimming and J lost 7 bases; unmatched junction nucleotides: 15. This CDR3 reads CASRQGPRSGEQYF. The CDR3 DNA is TGTGCCAGTCGACAGGGACCCCGTTCGGGGGAGCAGTACTTC.

The chain is built from TRBV19 and TRBJ2-6; 9 bases are shared with TRBD1. From germline, CDR1 is LNHDA and CDR2 SQIVND (reference sequence). This CDR3 is 19 amino acids long. The J segment lost 0 bases and the V segment lost 6 bases, leaving 12 bases of the junction unmatched. CDR3 region: CASRTHGTGTFSGANVLTF. The DNA for the CDR3 is TGTGCCAGTAGAACTCATGGGACAGGGACTTTCTCTGGGGCCAACGTCCTGACTTTC.

In its sample, this clone was seen once. This chain joins TRBV7-2 and TRBJ2-3; maybe TRBD1 (5 bases). V dropped 0 bases and J dropped 3 bases, with 10 bases sitting between them. Germline V gene lookup returns CDR1 SGHTA and CDR2 FQGNSA. There are 15 residues in the CDR3. For the CDR3, the DNA is TGTGCCAGCAGCTTAGCGTGGGGCTTTACAGATACGCAGTATTTT. Protein: CASSLAWGFTDTQYF.

The CDR3 loop is CASSEVDEAGNTIYF. For the CDR3, the DNA is TGTGCCAGCAGTGAAGTAGATGAGGCTGGAAACACCATATATTTT. This rearrangement joins TRBV6-1 to TRBJ1-3; no clear D. V lost 1 base and J 2 bases, leaving 9 bases between the germline ends. Germline CDR1 reads MNHNS; CDR2 reads SASEGT. This CDR3 region has 15 residues.

The chain joins TRBV6-1 to TRBJ2-7; 9 positions agree with TRBD2. The CDR3 runs 15 residues. The V gene's germline CDR1 is MNHNS and CDR2 SASEGT. Trimming removed 3 bases from V and 3 bases from J; junction bases left unmatched: 6. The CDR3 reads CASSERRGGNYEQYF. The CDR3 region has the DNA TGTGCCAGCAGTGAGAGGCGGGGGGGCAACTACGAGCAGTACTTC.

The genes are TRBV27 and TRBJ2-1, with D tentatively TRBD1 (5 bases). CDR3 size: 15 residues. Germline assignment: CDR1 MNHEY and CDR2 SMNVEV (reference sequence). Trimming left V 2 bases short and J 2 bases short, with 10 bases between. The CDR3 nucleotides are TGTGCCAGCAGTTTAACCAGGGCCCCCTACAATGAGCAGTTCTTC. As protein: CASSLTRAPYNEQFF.

J is TRBJ2-4 and V is TRBV10-1; D not certain. V was trimmed by 7 bases and J by 0 bases, leaving 13 bases between them. Germline V gene sequence: CDR1 WNHNN, CDR2 SYGVQD (reference sequence). The CDR3 totals 15 residues. The CDR3 loop reads CASTARILAKNIQYF. In nucleotides, the CDR3 is TGCGCCAGCACCGCGCGTATCCTAGCCAAAAACATTCAGTACTTC.

The chain couples TRBV11-2 to TRBJ2-7; possibly TRBD2 for D (5 bases). This CDR3 is built from 14 residues. Germline CDR1 SGHAT, CDR2 FQNNGV. V was trimmed by 9 bases and J by 2 bases, leaving 17 bases between them. The CDR3 spells CASQPSGPTYEQYF. The CDR3 region has the DNA TGTGCCAGTCAACCGAGCGGTCCTACCTACGAGCAGTACTTC.

The gene calls are TRBV5-4 and TRBJ1-6, with D maybe TRBD1 (6 bases). V lost 4 bases, J lost 8 bases, and 13 bases lay in between. CDR3 length equals 14 residues. The V gene's germline CDR1 is SGHNT and CDR2 YYREEE (reference sequence). CDR3 DNA: TGTGCCAGCAGCCCAGGGGATATGGATTCACCCCTCCACTTT. Its translation: CASSPGDMDSPLHF.

This chain links TRBV13 with TRBJ1-1; no reliable D call. Germline V gene sequence: CDR1 PRHDT, CDR2 FYEKMQ (reference sequence). The ends were cut back, 3 bases at V and 6 bases at J, with 5 bases in the middle. The CDR3 totals 11 residues. This chain's CDR3 is CASSFHPEAFF. In DNA form, the CDR3 reads TGTGCCAGCAGCTTTCATCCTGAAGCTTTCTTT.

This rearrangement joins TRBV28 to TRBJ2-7; 8 positions match TRBD2. The CDR3 consists of 13 residues. After removal of 8 bases from V and 2 bases from J, the junction contained 5 bases not matched to a gene. Germline V gene sequence: CDR1 MDHEN, CDR2 SYDVKM. The CDR3 protein is CASQAGVPYEQYF. CDR3 in DNA: TGTGCCAGCCAAGCGGGAGTACCCTACGAGCAGTACTTC.